The TCR beta chain under discussion was sequenced for a study of blood T cells in healthy people across ages. It was with a sample-barcoded 5' primer and a J-beta primer mix that a second PCR of roughly 7 to 12 cycles was run. TCRdb re-called the 5' RACE reads through MiXCR, storing one row per CDR3 protein. The sample lists 550,000 to 600,000 distinct CDR3 sequences, 25% to 30% occurring once. With respect to this clonotype: The antigen remains undetermined.

Extraction yielded at least 6 micrograms of total RNA per sample. Findings of the study overall: Estimated diversity that came from one million T cells was considered an underestimate. Samples with more naive T cells showed higher observed beta diversity. TCR beta diversity per million T cells fell roughly linearly with age.

Germline loops: CDR1 SEHNR, CDR2 FQNEAQ (reference sequence). The CDR3 is made up of 12 amino acids. The specimen sequenced was blood. V and J are TRBV7-9 and TRBJ2-7; D remains ambiguous. The J call is in doubt because the DNA end fits TRBJ2-5 better. The clonotype comes from a woman aged 70-85 years in good health. CDR3 sequence (DNA): TGTGCCAGCAGCTTCTCGGATGAGACCCAGTACTTC. It specifies CASSFSDETQYF.